Listed here are 30 T cell receptor beta chains from one sample, sequenced in a study of T cell clonotyping in hematopoietic cell transplantation. Method: immunoSEQ multiplex PCR; TCRdb's copy keeps in-frame clones and lacks some. This repertoire shows about 12,000 clones, over 40% found once; its top ten account for 9.5% to 12%. The specimen sequenced was peripheral blood mononuclear cells. These receptors all come from a man in his fifties or sixties in good health. Some clones in this sample may be carry-over from other donors' samples.

This clone was picked up a small number of times. The V and J genes are TRBV5-1 and TRBJ2-6; D might be TRBD1 (6 bases). V lost 0 bases and J 4 bases, leaving 14 bases between the germline ends. The germline V gene encodes CDR1 SGHRS and CDR2 YFSETQ. The CDR3 contains 17 residues. The CDR3 DNA is TGCGCCAGCAGCTTGGTCCCACAGGGTACCGGGGCCAACGTCCTGACTTTC. Translated, it gives CASSLVPQGTGANVLTF.

V gene TRBV5-1 combines with J gene TRBJ1-4; a weak D match, TRBD1 (5 bases). V gave up 4 bases and J gave up 3 bases, with 10 bases separating them. CDR1 and CDR2 (germline): SGHRS, YFSETQ. The CDR3 is made up of 14 amino acids. In DNA form, the CDR3 reads TGCGCCAGCAGCCTTCCGGGACCTAATGAAAAACTGTTTTTT. Translation: CASSLPGPNEKLFF.

This clone was recorded a few times. The chain couples TRBV30 to TRBJ2-7, with D perhaps TRBD2 (6 bases). The germline CDR1 and CDR2 sequences are GTSNPN and SVGIG (reference sequence). The CDR3 runs to 13 residues. The V gene lost 7 bases and the J gene lost 0 bases, with 13 bases spanning the gap. The CDR3 bases are TGTGCCTTGGGAGGACACAACTCCTACGAGCAGTACTTC. Its translation is CALGGHNSYEQYF.

This clone was seen only a few times. The chain joins TRBV5-1 to TRBJ1-5, with a weak D call TRBD1 (6 bases). Trimming removed 0 bases from V and 6 bases from J, with 16 bases in between. This CDR3 has 16 amino acids. Germline CDR1 and CDR2: SGHRS and YFSETQ. Written as DNA, the CDR3 is TGCGCCAGCAGCTTGGGGACCACAGGGAACAGTCAGCCCCAGCATTTT. Protein: CASSLGTTGNSQPQHF.

The chain is built from TRBV4-2 and TRBJ1-4; no clear D gene. The CDR3 loop spans 17 amino acids. V lost 0 bases, J lost 8 bases, and 19 bases lay in between. CDR1 and CDR2 from the germline V gene are LGHNA and YNFKEQ. CDR3 region: CASSQEPRRQADEKLFF. The CDR3 DNA follows: TGTGCCAGCAGCCAAGAACCCCGTCGCCAGGCGGACGAAAAACTGTTTTTT.

The table lists this clone with a few counts. The chain employs TRBV5-4 and TRBJ2-1, with a tentative D call TRBD2 (6 bases). The germline V and J ends were trimmed by 0 bases and 9 bases, with 10 bases remaining between them. The germline V gene encodes CDR1 SGHNT and CDR2 YYREEE (reference sequence). The CDR3 has 13 residues. The CDR3 spells CASSLASRGEQFF. The CDR3 bases are TGTGCCAGCAGCTTGGCCTCGCGGGGTGAGCAGTTCTTC.

The chain recombines TRBV7-2 with TRBJ2-7; 8 bases map to TRBD2. J was trimmed by 1 base and V by 5 bases; bases with no gene match: 4. The CDR3 loop spans 14 amino acids. Germline V CDR1 and CDR2: SGHTA, FQGNSA. The CDR3 here is CASSRTSRSYEQYF. The CDR3 bases are TGTGCCAGCAGCCGGACTAGCCGATCCTACGAGCAGTACTTC. Combining the CDR3 with reference TRBV7-2 and TRBJ2-7 gives the whole variable domain GAGVSQSPSNKVTEKGKDVELRCDPISGHTALYWYRQSLGQGLEFLIYFQGNSAPDKSGLPSDRFSAERTGGSVSTLTIQRTQQEDSAVYLCASSRTSRSYEQYFGPGTRLTVT.

This clone appeared a few times. The V call is TRBV19, the J call TRBJ2-1, with D perhaps matching TRBD1 (5 bases). CDR1 and CDR2 from the germline V gene are LNHDA and SQIVND (reference sequence). The length of the CDR3 is 15 residues. V was shortened by 5 bases and J by 0 bases, with 11 bases between the two germline ends. DNA of the CDR3: TGTGCCAGTAGTCCCGACAGAAGCTCCTACAATGAGCAGTTCTTC. Protein product: CASSPDRSSYNEQFF.

This clone has just a few counts. The chain employs TRBV29-1 and TRBJ2-7; 9 bases match TRBD1. CDR1 and CDR2 from the germline V gene are SQVTM and ANQGSEA. CDR3 size: 13 residues. Losses at the gene ends were 1 base for V and 6 bases for J; bases not matched to a gene: 4. Here the CDR3 reads CSVEGDRASEQYF. CDR3 nucleotides: TGCAGCGTTGAAGGGGACAGGGCATCCGAGCAGTACTTC.

This clone was observed a few times. This chain joins TRBV2 and TRBJ2-5; possible D gene TRBD1, 5 bases. The J call is in doubt because the DNA end fits TRBJ2-7 better. The CDR3 totals 12 residues. Germline V lookup: CDR1 SNHLY, CDR2 FYNNEI. CDR3 region: CASRTDNYEQYF. CDR3 in DNA: TGTGCCAGCAGGACAGATAATTACGAGCAGTACTTC.

This clone was counted once. The J gene is TRBJ2-3, the V gene TRBV25-1, with D uncertain. Germline lookup yields CDR1 MGHDK and CDR2 SYGVNS. The CDR3 spans 13 residues. V lost 2 bases to trimming and J lost 4 bases, with 7 bases between them. Here the CDR3 DNA reads TGTGCCAGCAGTGAAGATTATTCAGATACGCAGTATTTT. It is translated as CASSEDYSDTQYF. Full variable domain (missing parts from reference TRBV25-1 and TRBJ2-3): EADIYQTPRYLVIGTGKKITLECSQTMGHDKMYWYQQDPGMELHLIHYSYGVNSTEKGDLSSESTVSRIRTEHFPLTLESARPSHTSQYLCASSEDYSDTQYFGPGTRLTVL.

This sequence joins TRBV6-6 and TRBJ2-4; a weak D match, TRBD1 (5 bases). The germline gives CDR1 MNHNY, CDR2 SVGAGI (reference sequence). The CDR3 totals 11 residues. Trimming stripped 8 bases from V and 13 bases from J, with 15 bases between. CDR3 in amino acids: CASLWGTGQYF. CDR3 coding DNA: TGTGCCAGCCTGTGGGGCACTGGGCAGTACTTC.

The rearrangement joins TRBV27 to TRBJ2-7, with D tentatively TRBD2 (6 bases). Trimming took 5 bases from V and 7 from J, leaving 15 bases between them. CDR3 length: 13 residues. Germline-derived CDR1 and CDR2 are MNHEY and SMNVEV (reference sequence). CDR3 sequence (DNA): TGTGCCAGCAGTCCGACGGTGGCGGGAGAGCAGTACTTC. Amino acid sequence: CASSPTVAGEQYF.

The chain combines TRBV27 with TRBJ2-7, with no clear D. The V end lost 2 bases, the J end lost 3 bases, and 8 bases lay between the germline ends. This CDR3 contains 13 residues. From germline, CDR1 is MNHEY and CDR2 SMNVEV (reference sequence). In DNA form, the CDR3 reads TGTGCCAGCAGTTTAACACAACACTACGAGCAGTACTTC. Translation gives CASSLTQHYEQYF.

The rearrangement uses TRBV7-7 and TRBJ2-2; D gene ambiguous. Germline CDR1 reads SSHAT; CDR2 reads FNYEAQ (reference sequence). The CDR3 is 14 amino acids. Trimming pared 1 base from V and 4 bases from J, leaving 7 bases between. CDR3 amino acids: CASSLESITGELFF. CDR3 sequence (DNA): TGTGCCAGCAGCTTAGAGAGTATCACCGGGGAGCTGTTTTTT.

The J gene is TRBJ2-7, the V gene TRBV6-6, with D maybe TRBD2 (5 bases). The CDR3 runs 14 residues. Germline CDR1 and CDR2: MNHNY and SVGAGI (reference sequence). The V gene lost 5 bases and the J gene lost 6 bases, with 17 bases spanning the gap. The CDR3 reads CASSAPPGRTEQYF. As DNA, the CDR3 is TGTGCCAGCAGTGCGCCCCCGGGAAGAACCGAGCAGTACTTC.

The chain uses TRBV30 and TRBJ1-2; unclear D gene. This CDR3 spans 13 amino acids. Trimming cost V 8 bases and J 6 bases, with 19 bases left between them. Germline loops: CDR1 GTSNPN, CDR2 SVGIG (reference sequence). Here the CDR3 reads CAGRVWDRNGYTF. CDR3 sequence (DNA): TGTGCCGGAAGGGTTTGGGATCGGAATGGCTACACCTTC.

The rearrangement joins TRBV6-5 to TRBJ2-7; 7 nucleotides agree with TRBD2. Germline trimming cut 7 bases from V and 12 bases from J; bases unmatched to any gene: 18. The CDR3 has 14 amino acids. The germline V gene has CDR1 MNHEY and CDR2 SVGAGI. The CDR3 here is CASNPLGGRQIRYF. CDR3 in DNA: TGTGCCAGCAACCCATTGGGCGGGAGACAGATTCGGTACTTC.

V usage is TRBV7-7 and J usage is TRBJ2-5, with D perhaps given as TRBD1 or TRBD2 (5 bases each). The germline gives CDR1 SSHAT, CDR2 FNYEAQ (reference sequence). The CDR3 has 14 residues. Between the trimmed V and J ends, which lost 5 bases and 5 bases, there was a span of 15 bases. CDR3 sequence reads: CASSHTGAGETQYF. CDR3 coding DNA: TGTGCCAGCAGCCACACCGGGGCCGGCGAGACCCAGTACTTC. The variable domain in full, completed from reference TRBV7-7 and TRBJ2-5, reads GAGVSQSPRYKVTKRGQDVTLRCDPISSHATLYWYQQALGQGPEFLTYFNYEAQPDKSGLPSDRFSAERPEGSISTLTIQRTEQRDSAMYRCASSHTGAGETQYFGPGTRLLVL.

This clone was detected only a few times. The V gene is TRBV6-5, the J gene TRBJ1-2; D not certain. V was trimmed by 2 bases and J by 5 bases, leaving 9 bases between them. The germline CDR1 and CDR2 sequences are MNHEY and SVGAGI. The CDR3 loop spans 13 amino acids. The DNA for the CDR3 is TGTGCCAGCAGTTACAGGTCCGCTTATGGCTACACCTTC. As protein: CASSYRSAYGYTF.

V usage is TRBV6-5 and J usage is TRBJ1-3; D not resolved. The germline V gene encodes CDR1 MNHEY and CDR2 SVGAGI. The V gene lost 4 bases and the J gene lost 7 bases, with 8 bases spanning the gap. CDR3 size: 12 residues. This chain's CDR3 is CASSFGPNTIYF. CDR3 DNA sequence: TGTGCCAGCAGTTTCGGGCCGAACACCATATATTTT.

The chain links TRBV27 to TRBJ1-2, with D tentatively TRBD1 (6 bases). The germline V gene encodes CDR1 MNHEY and CDR2 SMNVEV (reference sequence). This CDR3 region has 14 residues. Trimming pared 4 bases from V and 7 bases from J, leaving 16 bases between. CDR3 coding DNA: TGTGCCAGCAGTTCGGCGGGGGCCGGGCCTGGCTACACCTTC. This encodes CASSSAGAGPGYTF.

The chain combines TRBV6-9 with TRBJ1-2, with a weak D call TRBD1 (6 bases). CDR1 and CDR2 (germline): MNHGY, SVAAGI. V lost 3 bases and J lost 10, with 12 bases in between. This CDR3 is built from 12 residues. CDR3 residues: CASSYAGAVYTF. CDR3 bases: TGTGCCAGCAGTTACGCAGGGGCGGTCTACACCTTC.

This clone was recorded a few times. The CDR3 reads CASSDYSLQPQHF. The CDR3, as DNA: TGTGCCAGCAGTGATTACAGTCTTCAGCCCCAGCATTTT. This chain uses TRBV2 with TRBJ1-5, with D hard to call. The CDR3 has 13 amino acids. The V end lost 3 bases, the J end lost 6 bases, and 9 bases lay between the germline ends. Germline CDR1 SNHLY, CDR2 FYNNEI.

This clone was seen a few times. The chain couples TRBV28 to TRBJ2-7; 11 nucleotides agree with TRBD2. The junction had 6 bases not matched to a gene; V was cut back by 5 bases and J by 3 bases. The length of the CDR3 is 15 residues. The V gene's germline CDR1 is MDHEN and CDR2 SYDVKM. The CDR3 here is CASSKLAGDIYEQYF. CDR3 DNA sequence: TGTGCCAGCAGTAAACTAGCGGGAGATATCTACGAGCAGTACTTC.

This clone was counted once. The chain carries TRBV5-6 and TRBJ1-1; no clear D. The CDR3 is 12 residues long. Germline-derived CDR1 and CDR2 are SGHDT and YYEEEE. The V end lost 4 bases, the J end lost 3 bases, and 7 bases lay between the germline ends. The CDR3 sequence: CASSTGYTEAFF. The CDR3 coding sequence is TGTGCCAGCAGCACCGGATACACTGAAGCTTTCTTT.

The chain recombines TRBV28 with TRBJ1-5; the D gene is possibly TRBD1 (5 bases). Germline CDR1 reads MDHEN; CDR2 reads SYDVKM. The length of the CDR3 is 15 residues. V lost 3 bases and J 5 bases, leaving 14 bases between the germline ends. The CDR3 region is CASSLRARGYQPQHF. Written as DNA, the CDR3 is TGTGCCAGCAGTTTGAGAGCCCGGGGCTATCAGCCCCAGCATTTT.

The chain employs TRBV28 and TRBJ1-2, with D hard to call. The CDR3 is 12 residues long. Germline values: CDR1 MDHEN, CDR2 SYDVKM. The ends were cut back, 3 bases at V and 7 bases at J, with 9 bases in the middle. This CDR3 is CASSLEYSGYTF. Here the CDR3 DNA reads TGTGCCAGCAGTTTGGAATATAGTGGCTACACCTTC.

This clone has only a few counts. The chain employs TRBV6-5 and TRBJ2-3; 9 bases match TRBD2. V was clipped by 2 bases and J by 0 bases; unmatched bases: 0. CDR1 and CDR2 (germline): MNHEY, SVGAGI. This CDR3 has 15 amino acids. The CDR3 nucleotides are TGTGCCAGCAGTTACACTAGCGGGAGCACAGATACGCAGTATTTT. As protein: CASSYTSGSTDTQYF.

Only a few counts were recorded for this clone. V and J are TRBV27 and TRBJ1-5; 7 bases agree with TRBD1. The length of the CDR3 is 17 residues. V was pared by 5 bases and J by 1 base, with 11 bases of the junction left unmatched. Germline CDR1 reads MNHEY; CDR2 reads SMNVEV (reference sequence). The CDR3 loop is CASSPGRGRLSNQPQHF. As DNA, the CDR3 is TGTGCCAGCAGTCCTGGGAGGGGGCGCCTCAGCAATCAGCCCCAGCATTTT.